This TCR beta chain was sequenced in a study of blood T cell repertoires in COVID-19. Study-wide background: Both acute and convalescent COVID-19 samples were obtained from the United States, Italy and Spain. The analysed material was cDNA or gDNA that came from T cells, B-cell-depleted T cells, or PBMCs.

Per the authors' pipeline: Amplified reference gene primers provided the basis for estimating nucleated cell counts. Data came from immunoSEQ multiplex PCR; TCRdb stores just in-frame clones and leaves some out. D and trimming come from the DNA, and the V and J calls and clone size come from that table. The sample yields under 140,000 clones, approximately 80% seen once. Trimming removed 0 bases from V and 8 bases from J, with 10 bases in between. Germline CDR1 MNHEY, CDR2 SVGAGI. The CDR3 runs 13 residues. The sample taken for sequencing was peripheral blood. This receptor was taken from a woman aged 55-75 years with acute or convalescent COVID-19. The chain joins TRBV6-5 to TRBJ1-2; D uncertain. The CDR3 region has the DNA TGTGCCAGCAGTTACTCGAAGCAATCGGGCTACACCTTC. Translated, it gives CASSYSKQSGYTF.